Listed below are T cell receptor beta chains from one sample, sequenced in a study of T cells in localized non-small cell lung cancer. This table comes from immunoSEQ multiplex PCR, and its TCRdb copy is limited to in-frame clones, with some not included. The sample contains under 40,000 clones, about 90% of which appear only once. Sequenced here: peripheral blood, sampled before any cancer treatment. The receptors were gathered from a woman aged 40-69 years with stage I lung adenocarcinoma. Both conserved end residues are part of each CDR3. The order of the fields is CDR3 protein, V gene.

CASSQARGSGEKLFF | TRBV4-3
CASMVLWQSNQPQHF | TRBV19
CASSAYRVTDTQYF | TRBV6-1
CAIYQGTNYGYTF | TRBV6-6
CASSSRVQFYEQYF | TRBV7-2
CATSRGGQGRYEKLFF | TRBV15
CASSSGPEQYF | TRBV13
CASGGQGAITEAFF | TRBV5-4
CASSGGRPTGELFF | TRBV19
CASSFSGNSGNTIYF | TRBV11-3
CSVRDRNDYGYTF | TRBV29-1
CASSYAQKAFF | TRBV6-6
CASSPGTGAAEAFF | TRBV18
CASSFGENLYNEQFF | TRBV2
CASSHRTSGGNTYEQYF | TRBV4-3
CASSSVAYEQYF | TRBV5-6
CASTTDRAPYEQYF | TRBV19
CASSQNRGSNYNSPLHF | TRBV4-3
CASSLDGGYGYTF | TRBV5-1
CAISQGQGGTDTQYF | TRBV10-3
CASSVGGTISYEQYF | TRBV9
CAISDPRETQYF | TRBV10-3
CASSSGLPNYGYTF | TRBV27
CASSLFGQGPEKLFF | TRBV4-3
CASMGTQGNSPLHF | TRBV2
CAWSVLSGDSGPQHF | TRBV30
CSVEEAMGQPQHF | TRBV29-1
CASSPPARSGNTIYF | TRBV18
CASSMQVQETQYF | TRBV19
CASSFPTGGLQAFF | TRBV7-9
CASSPDRGNTEAFF | TRBV4-3
CASSIGNGYTF | TRBV19
CASSQGRQFTDTQYF | TRBV4-3
CASSGGTGTNEQFF | TRBV9
CASSLGGDYGYTF | TRBV5-1
CAGSSGGSSYNEQFF | TRBV11-3
CASSRSLSRGRDQPQHF | TRBV4-2
CASSVQTVYNEQFF | TRBV7-2
CASSASEGDTQYF | TRBV2
CASSELVWTVNTEAFF | TRBV6-1
CASSLRVTYGYTF | TRBV5-5
CASSLSRGLASAGELFF | TRBV7-2
CASSFRDRQETQYF | TRBV7-9
CASSLGGTPSYEQYF | TRBV11-3
CASSSISGTENSPLHF | TRBV5-1
CASSPLDGLGNQPQHF | TRBV7-9
CASSPGTGPDYGYTF | TRBV18
CASSQEDYWSTGTGIAQFF | TRBV4-3